The rows below give T cell receptor beta chains drawn from one sample of a study of regulatory T cells in long-lasting Graves disease. TCRdb passed the multiplex PCR reads through MiXCR, listing each CDR3 protein once. The sample consists of 360,000 or so distinct CDR3 sequences, 23% of them appearing once. This material consisted of peripheral blood mononuclear cells (PBMCs), taken when the disease was refractory, from a patient treated with antithyroid drugs. All receptors derive from a middle-aged woman with Graves disease. The CDR3 runs from the conserved cysteine through the conserved F or W. The order of the fields is V gene, clone size, J gene, D gene, CDR3 protein. The D gene is left open where the match is weak. A clone size is listed for some rows: how often the clone was seen (once, few, many), or a class if it is expanded.

>TRBV18|.|TRBJ2-7|.
CASSAGSYEQYF
>TRBV5-1|few|TRBJ2-2|.
CASSFGSNTGELFF
>TRBV2|many|TRBJ2-2|.
CASSEAAGGYPGELFF
>TRBV5-1|many|TRBJ1-1|.
CASMGPMNTEAFF
>TRBV11-3|.|TRBJ2-7|.
CASSLGPGKGSYEQYF
>TRBV28|many|TRBJ2-7|.
CASSFPWTEQYF
>TRBV20-1|many|TRBJ1-4|.
CSARVNHKGEKLFF
>TRBV19|.|TRBJ2-7|.
CASKRFADASYEQYF
>TRBV6-5|many|TRBJ2-2|.
CASSSGTLHVTGELFF
>TRBV2|many|TRBJ1-4|.
CASVRASNEKLFF
>TRBV5-1|many|TRBJ1-1|.
CASSLGQDYTEAFF
>TRBV29-1|.|TRBJ2-1|TRBD2
CSVEGASGIWNEQFF
>TRBV28|.|TRBJ2-3|.
CAGSSIRGTFTDTQYF
>TRBV19|.|TRBJ2-2|TRBD2
CASSFLAGVTGELFF
>TRBV19|.|TRBJ2-2|.
CATQDSYTGELFF
>TRBV5-1|few|TRBJ1-2|TRBD1
CASRRTGTGEFGYTF
>TRBV5-1|many|TRBJ1-2|TRBD1
CASSLAGGQSPGDGYTF
>TRBV10-3|many|TRBJ1-5|.
CAISDGSNQPQHF
>TRBV7-2|few|TRBJ1-4|.
CASSSPLGGEGEKLFF
>TRBV2|few|TRBJ2-6|.
CASTPQSSGANVLTF
>TRBV11-2|.|TRBJ2-5|TRBD2
CASSFTSGGETQYF
>TRBV11-2|many|TRBJ2-2|.
CASSPGTGELFF
>TRBV5-1|.|TRBJ2-5|TRBD2
CASSSGLAHRKETQYF
>TRBV20-1|few|TRBJ2-5|.
CSASVSQETQYF
>TRBV6-1|once|TRBJ2-7|TRBD1
CASRTDRGPGEQYF
>TRBV6-1|.|TRBJ1-6|TRBD1
CASSPDRGISPLHF
>TRBV2|many|TRBJ1-1|.
CASRMTFSNTEAFF
>TRBV12-3/TRBV12-4|many|TRBJ2-7|.
CASSLRSLEAYEQYF
>TRBV30|.|TRBJ1-1|TRBD1
CAWSQTGFTEAFF
>TRBV2|many|TRBJ2-7|.
CASRERDTIYYEQYF
>TRBV27|many|TRBJ1-6|.
CASSTSGISPLHF
>TRBV7-9|few|TRBJ2-2|.
CASSLETNAGELFF
>TRBV5-5|few|TRBJ2-7|TRBD1
CASSLLSVRTGRYEQYF
>TRBV2|once|TRBJ2-1|TRBD2
CASAGEPYNEQFF
>TRBV27|many|TRBJ2-5|.
CASSLYTGETQYF
>TRBV5-1|many|TRBJ1-1|.
CASSFWENTEAFF
>TRBV20-1|few|TRBJ2-7|TRBD2
CSARGTSGRSHEQYF
>TRBV5-1|.|.|.
CASSLDRRGGYEQYF
>TRBV28|many|TRBJ2-7|TRBD2
CASSEPGLGYEQYF
>TRBV4-1|.|TRBJ2-5|TRBD2
CASSPSTVPGLAGGETQYF
>TRBV6-9|many|TRBJ1-6|.
CASSLQARNSPLHF
>TRBV12-3/TRBV12-4|.|TRBJ2-7|.
CASSPGPTGEQYF
>TRBV28|many|TRBJ1-4|TRBD1
CASSPPRTGGANEKLFF
>TRBV28|.|TRBJ2-1|.
CASSGTGPLYNEQFF
>TRBV11-2|.|TRBJ2-1|TRBD2
CASSSPRGRHNEQFF
>TRBV2|many|TRBJ1-2|TRBD1
CASSGYYPNRGQVYGYTF
>TRBV6-1|.|TRBJ2-1|.
CATDRDNYNEQFF
>TRBV28|many|TRBJ2-7|.
CASRFGGVYEQYF
>TRBV27|few|TRBJ1-3|TRBD1
CASRGARGQGNTIYF
>TRBV20-1|many|TRBJ1-6|.
CSARVGQNYNSPLHF
>TRBV2|many|TRBJ2-7|.
CASRDKYEQYF
>TRBV19|few|TRBJ1-2|.
CASTRNYGYTF